A selection of T cell receptor beta chains follows, all from one sample in a study of blood T cell repertoires in COVID-19. The assay was immunoSEQ multiplex PCR, and TCRdb's table has in-frame clones only and misses some. Here the sample spans about 98,000 clones, roughly 87% being singletons. The sequenced sample consisted of peripheral blood. All receptors come from a man of 80 years or more with acute or convalescent COVID-19. The CDR3 runs from the conserved cysteine through the conserved F or W. The order of the fields is J gene, CDR3 length, D gene, clone size, V gene, CDR3 protein, CDR3 DNA. D genes are given only for firm matches. Size is omitted from some rows. Given values are once, few, many or a class for expanded clones.

TRBJ1-5,12,NA,NA,TRBV28,CASSSGDQPQHF,TGTGCCAGCAGCTCGGGTGATCAGCCCCAGCATTTT
TRBJ2-2,19,TRBD2,NA,TRBV29-1,CSVARSAGGSPFHTGELFF,TGCAGCGTGGCGCGTTCAGCGGGAGGGTCCCCTTTTCACACCGGGGAGCTGTTTTTT
TRBJ1-4,14,TRBD1,NA,TRBV6-5,CASRIGQGMEKLFF,TGTGCCAGCAGGATAGGACAGGGGATGGAAAAACTGTTTTTT
TRBJ1-6,13,TRBD1,NA,TRBV2,CASSAGQVFPLHF,TGTGCCAGCAGTGCCGGACAGGTTTTCCCCCTCCACTTT
TRBJ1-2,14,NA,NA,TRBV19,CASREGGSNYGYTF,TGTGCCAGTCGAGAAGGGGGTTCTAACTATGGCTACACCTTC
TRBJ2-3,16,TRBD1,NA,TRBV15,CATSREPGQGTDTQYF,TGTGCCACCAGCAGGGAGCCGGGACAGGGGACAGATACGCAGTATTTT
TRBJ1-4,15,TRBD1,NA,TRBV7-9,CASSPDRATNEKLFF,TGTGCCAGCAGCCCCGACAGGGCCACTAATGAAAAACTGTTTTTT
TRBJ2-3,15,TRBD2,once,TRBV19,CASRGTSGYTDTQYF,TGTGCCAGTAGGGGGACTAGCGGGTACACAGATACGCAGTATTTT
TRBJ1-5,13,NA,NA,TRBV24-1,CATQGLWNQPQHF,TGTGCCACCCAGGGGCTTTGGAATCAGCCCCAGCATTTT
TRBJ1-6,16,NA,NA,TRBV10-3,CAISDLKTAYNSPLHF,TGTGCCATCAGTGACCTCAAGACAGCGTATAATTCACCCCTCCACTTT
TRBJ1-1,14,TRBD1,NA,TRBV6-5,CASKGRGLWTEAFF,TGTGCCAGCAAGGGCAGGGGGCTCTGGACTGAAGCTTTCTTT
TRBJ1-2,12,NA,NA,TRBV29-1,CSVSTGNYGYTF,TGCAGCGTTTCAACAGGCAACTATGGCTACACCTTC
TRBJ2-1,13,NA,few,TRBV11-3,CASSFRGYSEQFF,TGTGCCAGCAGCTTTAGGGGATATAGTGAGCAGTTCTTC
TRBJ1-5,14,NA,NA,TRBV11-2,CASSLDQGFQPQHF,TGTGCCAGCAGCTTAGATCAGGGGTTTCAGCCCCAGCATTTT
TRBJ1-4,17,TRBD1,NA,TRBV5-8,CASSLVWGQKANEKLFF,TGTGCCAGCAGCTTGGTGTGGGGACAGAAGGCTAATGAAAAACTGTTTTTT
TRBJ2-5,16,TRBD1,once,TRBV27,CASSPLSTGAKETQYF,TGTGCCAGCAGCCCCCTATCGACAGGGGCGAAAGAGACCCAGTACTTC
TRBJ2-7,11,NA,few,TRBV29-1,CSVLTVYEQYF,TGCAGCGTTCTGACAGTCTACGAGCAGTACTTC
TRBJ1-3,17,NA,NA,TRBV4-1,CASSQTHAGGPGNTIYF,TGCGCCAGCAGCCAAACTCACGCGGGGGGGCCTGGAAACACCATATATTTT
TRBJ2-2,16,TRBD1,once,TRBV7-6,CASTLRGTGDTGELFF,TGTGCCAGCACCCTCCGGGGGACAGGGGACACCGGGGAGCTGTTTTTT
TRBJ2-2,14,NA,NA,TRBV28,CASSGGLSTGELFF,TGTGCCAGCAGTGGTGGACTTTCCACCGGGGAGCTGTTTTTT
TRBJ2-2,15,TRBD1,NA,TRBV9,CASSATGAGTGELFF,TGTGCCAGCAGCGCGACAGGGGCGGGAACCGGGGAGCTGTTTTTT
TRBJ2-3,16,TRBD1,NA,TRBV15,CATSHPRQGRTDTQYF,TGTGCCACCAGCCACCCTCGACAGGGCCGGACAGATACGCAGTATTTT
TRBJ2-7,13,NA,NA,TRBV3-1/TRBV3-2,CASARAGHLEQYF,TGTGCCAGCGCTCGGGCGGGGCATCTCGAGCAGTACTTC
TRBJ2-7,12,NA,NA,TRBV3-1/TRBV3-2,CASSQSFYEQYF,TGTGCCAGCAGCCAAAGCTTTTACGAGCAGTACTTC
TRBJ2-7,15,NA,NA,TRBV28,CASSWGRRVFYEQYF,TGTGCCAGCAGTTGGGGAAGGAGGGTATTCTACGAGCAGTACTTC
TRBJ2-3,14,NA,NA,TRBV3-1/TRBV3-2,CASSLQRGADTQYF,TGTGCCAGCAGCCTCCAGCGTGGCGCAGATACGCAGTATTTT
TRBJ1-2,14,TRBD1,NA,TRBV28,CASWDRTTLYGYTF,TGTGCCAGCTGGGACAGGACCACCCTCTATGGCTACACCTTC